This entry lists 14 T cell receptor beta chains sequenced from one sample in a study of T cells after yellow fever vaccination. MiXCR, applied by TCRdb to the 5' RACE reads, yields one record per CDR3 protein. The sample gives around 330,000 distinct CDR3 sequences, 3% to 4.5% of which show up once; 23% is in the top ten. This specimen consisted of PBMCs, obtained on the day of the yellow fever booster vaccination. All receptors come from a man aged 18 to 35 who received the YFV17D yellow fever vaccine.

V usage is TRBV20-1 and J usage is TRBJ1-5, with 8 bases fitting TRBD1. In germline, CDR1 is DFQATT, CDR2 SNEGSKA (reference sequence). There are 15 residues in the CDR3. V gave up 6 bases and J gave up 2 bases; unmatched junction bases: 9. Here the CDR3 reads CSAKTGGSGNQPQHF. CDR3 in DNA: TGCAGTGCGAAAACAGGGGGATCCGGCAATCAGCCCCAGCATTTT.

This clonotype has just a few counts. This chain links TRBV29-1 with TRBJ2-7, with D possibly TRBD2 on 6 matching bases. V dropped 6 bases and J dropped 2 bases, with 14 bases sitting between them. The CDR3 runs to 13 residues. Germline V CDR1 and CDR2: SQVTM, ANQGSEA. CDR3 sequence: CSVTGTPTYEQYF. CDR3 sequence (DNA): TGCAGCGTAACCGGGACTCCAACCTACGAGCAGTACTTC.

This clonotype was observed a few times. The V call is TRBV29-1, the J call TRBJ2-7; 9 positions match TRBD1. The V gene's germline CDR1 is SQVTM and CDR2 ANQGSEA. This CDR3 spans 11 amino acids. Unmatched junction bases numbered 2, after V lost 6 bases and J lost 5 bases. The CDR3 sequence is CSVDRGDEQYF. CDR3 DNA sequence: TGCAGCGTGGACAGGGGAGACGAGCAGTACTTC.

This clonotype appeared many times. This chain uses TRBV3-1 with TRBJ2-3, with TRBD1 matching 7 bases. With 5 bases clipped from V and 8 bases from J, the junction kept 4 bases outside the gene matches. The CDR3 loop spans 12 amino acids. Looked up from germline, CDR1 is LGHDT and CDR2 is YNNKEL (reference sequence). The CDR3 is CASSETGTTQYF. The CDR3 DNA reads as TGTGCCAGCAGCGAGACAGGGACTACGCAGTATTTT.

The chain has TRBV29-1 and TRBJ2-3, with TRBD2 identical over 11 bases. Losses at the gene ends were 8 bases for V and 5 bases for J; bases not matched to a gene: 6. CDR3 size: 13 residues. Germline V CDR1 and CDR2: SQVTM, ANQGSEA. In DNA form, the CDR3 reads TGCAGCCTTACTAGCGGGGGAGGAGATACGCAGTATTTT. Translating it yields CSLTSGGGDTQYF.

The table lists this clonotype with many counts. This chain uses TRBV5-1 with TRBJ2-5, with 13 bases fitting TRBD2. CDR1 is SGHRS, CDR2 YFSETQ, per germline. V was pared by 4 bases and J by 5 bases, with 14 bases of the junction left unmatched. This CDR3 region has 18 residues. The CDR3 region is CASSGTGTSGARGETQYF. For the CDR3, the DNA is TGCGCCAGCAGCGGGACCGGGACTAGCGGGGCCCGGGGGGAGACCCAGTACTTC.

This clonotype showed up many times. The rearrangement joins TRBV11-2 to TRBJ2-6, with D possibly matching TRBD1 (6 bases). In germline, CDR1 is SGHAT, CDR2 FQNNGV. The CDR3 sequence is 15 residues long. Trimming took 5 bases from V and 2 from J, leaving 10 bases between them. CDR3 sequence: CASSTPGAGANVLTF. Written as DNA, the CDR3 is TGTGCCAGCAGCACCCCAGGGGCTGGGGCCAACGTCCTGACTTTC.

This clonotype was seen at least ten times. The DNA of the CDR3 is TGTGCCAGCAGACCCGGCGGGCAGGAGGGAAAAGGCTACACCTTC. Encoded protein: CASRPGGQEGKGYTF. This sequence joins TRBV5-4 and TRBJ1-2; D call uncertain. Germline V lookup: CDR1 SGHNT, CDR2 YYREEE (reference sequence). The CDR3 consists of 15 residues. V lost 5 bases to trimming and J lost 8 bases, with 22 bases between them.

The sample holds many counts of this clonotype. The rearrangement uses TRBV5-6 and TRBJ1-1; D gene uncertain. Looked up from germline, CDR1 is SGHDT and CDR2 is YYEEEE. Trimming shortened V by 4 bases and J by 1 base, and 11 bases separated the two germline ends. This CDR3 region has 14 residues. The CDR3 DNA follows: TGTGCCAGCAGCCCCCGTGACACGAACACTGAAGCTTTCTTT. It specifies CASSPRDTNTEAFF.

CDR3 sequence: CASSEALGYGSPLHF. The CDR3 DNA follows: TGTGCCAGCAGTGAAGCGCTAGGGTATGGTTCACCCCTCCACTTT. This chain connects TRBV2 to TRBJ1-6; D is unresolved. Trimming stripped 0 bases from V and 9 bases from J, with 12 bases between. Germline V gene sequence: CDR1 SNHLY, CDR2 FYNNEI. The CDR3 spans 15 residues.

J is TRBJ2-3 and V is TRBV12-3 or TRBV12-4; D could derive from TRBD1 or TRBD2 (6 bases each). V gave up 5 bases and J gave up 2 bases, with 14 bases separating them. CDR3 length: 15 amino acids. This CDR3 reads CASSGVGGHTDTQYF. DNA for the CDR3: TGTGCCAGCAGTGGGGTCGGGGGCCACACAGATACGCAGTATTTT.

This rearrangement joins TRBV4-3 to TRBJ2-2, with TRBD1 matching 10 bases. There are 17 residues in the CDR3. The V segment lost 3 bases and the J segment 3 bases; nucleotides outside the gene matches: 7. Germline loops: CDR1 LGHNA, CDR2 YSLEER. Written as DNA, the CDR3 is TGCGCCAGCAGCCATGATCCCGGGACAGGGGACACCGGGGAGCTGTTTTTT. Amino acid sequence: CASSHDPGTGDTGELFF.

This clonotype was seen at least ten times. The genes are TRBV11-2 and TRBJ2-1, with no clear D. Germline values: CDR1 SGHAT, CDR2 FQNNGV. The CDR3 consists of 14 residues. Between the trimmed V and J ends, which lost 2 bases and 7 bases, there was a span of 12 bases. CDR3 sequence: CASSLLPIGNEQFF. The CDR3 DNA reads TGTGCCAGCAGCTTACTCCCCATCGGAAATGAGCAGTTCTTC.

The CDR3: CASSLGQGDTIYF. CDR3 coding DNA: TGTGCCAGCAGCCTTGGACAGGGGGACACCATATATTTT. The chain recombines TRBV3-1 with TRBJ1-3; 10 bases are a match to TRBD1. CDR1 is LGHDT, CDR2 YNNKEL, per germline (reference sequence). The CDR3 has 13 amino acids. The ends lost 4 bases at V and 8 bases at J; junction bases unmatched: 2.